The T cell receptor beta chain under discussion was sequenced for a study of CD8+CD57+ T cells in acquired aplastic anemia. For the study at large: DNA recovered from sorted CD4+ and CD8+ cells had a mean of 3.2 ug. About 9.8 million reads, on average, were obtained for CD4+ cells from healthy donors.

Regarding this clonotype: Its antigen is not known.

Germline CDR1 and CDR2: SGDLS and YYNGEE. This CDR3 spans 12 amino acids. V was cut by 4 bases and J by 10 bases, with 12 bases left in between. TCR beta VDJ and CDR3 profiling used genomic DNA as template. TCRdb passed the reads through MiXCR, listing each CDR3 protein once. The sample contains fewer than 250,000 distinct CDR3 sequences, 54% of which appear only once. General observations from the study: A set of about 30 CD8+ CDR3 sequences was shared between patients and controls, and these sequences appeared highly expressed in patients. Patients did not significantly differ from controls in CD8+ Simpson's diversity.

The sample consisted of sorted CD4+, CD8+, or CD8+CD57+ T cells (not recorded which) from PBMCs. The sequence was collected from a human donor in good health, serving as a control. V is TRBV9 and J is TRBJ2-1; D is unresolved. CDR3 loop: CASSPTGIEQFF. For the CDR3, the DNA is TGTGCCAGCAGCCCGACTGGAATCGAGCAGTTCTTC.